A selection of T cell receptor beta chains follows, all from one sample in a study of blood T cell repertoires in COVID-19. The method was immunoSEQ multiplex PCR; TCRdb's version includes in-frame clones alone and lacks a portion of them. This table holds 200,000 to 250,000 clones, 75% to 90% found once. The sequenced material came from peripheral blood. All receptors derive from a woman aged 70-85 years with COVID-19, enrolled during active disease. Each CDR3 is given with its conserved first and last residue. D genes are given only for firm matches. A row's size may be missing; if present it is once, few, many or a size class.

v_gene: TRBV4-1
abundance: NA
j_gene: TRBJ1-5
d_gene: NA
CDR3nt: TGCGCCAGCAGCCAAGAGGGGGCCCGGAGCCAGCCCCAGCATTTT
CDR3aa: CASSQEGARSQPQHF

v_gene: TRBV4-2
abundance: once
j_gene: TRBJ2-7
d_gene: TRBD2
CDR3nt: TGTGCCAGCAGCCAACTAGCGGGAGGTTACGAGCAGTACTTC
CDR3aa: CASSQLAGGYEQYF

v_gene: TRBV27
abundance: once
j_gene: TRBJ2-7
d_gene: TRBD2
CDR3nt: TGTGCCAGCAGTTTCCGGGAGGCCTCCTACGAGCAGTACTTC
CDR3aa: CASSFREASYEQYF

v_gene: TRBV7-2
abundance: NA
j_gene: TRBJ1-1
d_gene: NA
CDR3nt: TGTGCCAGCAGCTTAGCGCGAAACACTGAAGCTTTCTTT
CDR3aa: CASSLARNTEAFF

v_gene: TRBV5-1
abundance: NA
j_gene: TRBJ1-6
d_gene: TRBD1
CDR3nt: TGCGCCAGCAGCTTGGGGATAGCAGGGGGTAATTCACCCCTCCACTTT
CDR3aa: CASSLGIAGGNSPLHF

v_gene: TRBV19
abundance: NA
j_gene: TRBJ1-5
d_gene: NA
CDR3nt: TGTGCCAGTAGTTTACGGGGGTCGATGGGAGGCAATCAGCCCCAGCATTTT
CDR3aa: CASSLRGSMGGNQPQHF

v_gene: TRBV28
abundance: once
j_gene: TRBJ2-1
d_gene: TRBD2
CDR3nt: TGTGCCAGCAGTTTAGAAGCGGGAGGAGGTGAGCAGTTCTTC
CDR3aa: CASSLEAGGGEQFF

v_gene: TRBV9
abundance: NA
j_gene: TRBJ2-1
d_gene: NA
CDR3nt: TGTGCCAGCAGGGTCGGAACAGGGAGTATCAATGAGCAGTTCTTC
CDR3aa: CASRVGTGSINEQFF

v_gene: TRBV7-2
abundance: NA
j_gene: TRBJ2-5
d_gene: TRBD2
CDR3nt: TGTGCCAGCAGCTTATCTCCAGGACTAGCGGGAGTAGAGACCCAGTACTTC
CDR3aa: CASSLSPGLAGVETQYF

v_gene: TRBV18
abundance: NA
j_gene: TRBJ1-1
d_gene: TRBD1
CDR3nt: TGTGCCAGCTCACCAACGTTACAGGGGCTGAACACTGAAGCTTTCTTT
CDR3aa: CASSPTLQGLNTEAFF

v_gene: TRBV6-2/TRBV6-3
abundance: once
j_gene: TRBJ2-7
d_gene: TRBD1
CDR3nt: TGTGCCAGCATCCCAAGACAGGGGCGCACTAGCTCCTACGAGCAGTACTTC
CDR3aa: CASIPRQGRTSSYEQYF

v_gene: TRBV3-1/TRBV3-2
abundance: once
j_gene: TRBJ1-3
d_gene: NA
CDR3nt: TGTGCCAGCAGCCGAACAGGGATCGGAAACACCATATATTTT
CDR3aa: CASSRTGIGNTIYF

v_gene: TRBV7-2
abundance: NA
j_gene: TRBJ2-1
d_gene: TRBD2
CDR3nt: TGTGCCAGCAGCTTAGTGACTAGCGGGAGAGGTGAGCAGTTCTTC
CDR3aa: CASSLVTSGRGEQFF

v_gene: TRBV11-2
abundance: NA
j_gene: TRBJ2-1
d_gene: NA
CDR3nt: TGTGCCAGCAGCTTAGTTAGGGGCAGGGGCAATGAGCAGTTCTTC
CDR3aa: CASSLVRGRGNEQFF

v_gene: TRBV4-2
abundance: NA
j_gene: TRBJ1-3
d_gene: NA
CDR3nt: TGTGCCAGCAGCCAAGTTGCGGGAAACACCATATATTTT
CDR3aa: CASSQVAGNTIYF

v_gene: TRBV4-3
abundance: NA
j_gene: TRBJ2-2
d_gene: TRBD1
CDR3nt: TGCGCCAGCAGCCCCGACAGGGGCAAGAACACCGGGGAGCTGTTTTTT
CDR3aa: CASSPDRGKNTGELFF

v_gene: TRBV5-1
abundance: NA
j_gene: TRBJ1-1
d_gene: NA
CDR3nt: TGCGCCAGCAGCACCCAGGGTGGAAACACTGAAGCTTTCTTT
CDR3aa: CASSTQGGNTEAFF

v_gene: TRBV5-1
abundance: NA
j_gene: TRBJ1-2
d_gene: TRBD1
CDR3nt: TGCGCCAGCAGCAGGGACAGGAGTTCGGCCTATGGCTACACCTTC
CDR3aa: CASSRDRSSAYGYTF

v_gene: TRBV7-9
abundance: NA
j_gene: TRBJ2-3
d_gene: NA
CDR3nt: TGTGCCAGCAGCTTAGCGGAGGCAAATACGCAGTATTTT
CDR3aa: CASSLAEANTQYF

v_gene: TRBV5-1
abundance: NA
j_gene: TRBJ2-5
d_gene: TRBD2
CDR3nt: TGCGCCAGCAGCCCGGGACTAGCGGGAGCTCAAGAGACCCAGTACTTC
CDR3aa: CASSPGLAGAQETQYF

v_gene: TRBV12-3/TRBV12-4
abundance: NA
j_gene: TRBJ1-2
d_gene: TRBD1
CDR3nt: TGTGCCAGCAAACTAGGGACAGGGAGGGGCTACACCTTC
CDR3aa: CASKLGTGRGYTF

v_gene: TRBV5-1
abundance: NA
j_gene: TRBJ2-5
d_gene: TRBD1
CDR3nt: TGCGCCAGCAGCTTGGCCGGGACAGGATCCCAAGAGACCCAGTACTTC
CDR3aa: CASSLAGTGSQETQYF

v_gene: TRBV10-3
abundance: NA
j_gene: TRBJ2-7
d_gene: TRBD1
CDR3nt: TGTGCCATCAGTGTTGTCCGGGACAGCGTAGGCGAGCAGTACTTC
CDR3aa: CAISVVRDSVGEQYF

v_gene: TRBV7-2
abundance: few
j_gene: TRBJ2-7
d_gene: TRBD1
CDR3nt: TGTGCCAGCAGCAGCGGACAGGGTCGGTACGAGCAGTACTTC
CDR3aa: CASSSGQGRYEQYF

v_gene: TRBV28
abundance: few
j_gene: TRBJ1-5
d_gene: NA
CDR3nt: TGTGCCATCCAAGAGGACATCAATCAGCCCCAGCATTTT
CDR3aa: CAIQEDINQPQHF

v_gene: TRBV19
abundance: few
j_gene: TRBJ2-7
d_gene: TRBD2
CDR3nt: TGTGCCAGTAGTATAGATGGATCGGCGGGGGGACAGTACTTC
CDR3aa: CASSIDGSAGGQYF

v_gene: TRBV6-2/TRBV6-3
abundance: NA
j_gene: TRBJ2-7
d_gene: TRBD2
CDR3nt: TGTGCCAGCAGTTACCCCAGAGGACTAGCGGGACGGTGGGGGAGGAGCGACGAGCAGTACTTC
CDR3aa: CASSYPRGLAGRWGRSDEQYF

v_gene: TRBV30
abundance: NA
j_gene: TRBJ2-3
d_gene: TRBD2
CDR3nt: TGTGCCTGGGCTAATCTAGCGGGAAGTAGCACAGATACGCAGTATTTT
CDR3aa: CAWANLAGSSTDTQYF

v_gene: TRBV19
abundance: once
j_gene: TRBJ2-1
d_gene: TRBD2
CDR3nt: TGTGCCAGTAGTATTAGTAGCGGGAGGAGCTCCTACAATGAGCAGTTCTTC
CDR3aa: CASSISSGRSSYNEQFF

v_gene: TRBV25-1
abundance: many
j_gene: TRBJ1-4
d_gene: TRBD1
CDR3nt: TGTGCCAGCAGGACTGGACAGGGGGCTAATGAAAAACTGTTTTTT
CDR3aa: CASRTGQGANEKLFF

v_gene: TRBV2
abundance: NA
j_gene: TRBJ1-1
d_gene: TRBD1
CDR3nt: TGTGCCAGCAGTGTCAGGGGGGTCACTGAAGCTTTCTTT
CDR3aa: CASSVRGVTEAFF

v_gene: TRBV5-1
abundance: NA
j_gene: TRBJ1-6
d_gene: NA
CDR3nt: TGCGCCAGCAGCTTGGAGTCATCGTCCCATGCTCGAGCACCCCTCCACTTT
CDR3aa: CASSLESSSHARAPLHF